These 5 T cell receptor beta chains were all obtained from the same sample, sequenced in a study of cytotoxic CD8 clonotypes in ibrutinib-treated CLL. Sequencing used immunoSEQ multiplex PCR; TCRdb keeps in-frame clones, though not all of them. The table shows some 140,000 clones, with approximately 90% occurring only once. This specimen was PBMCs, taken after 12 months of ibrutinib treatment. These receptors were taken from a human donor with chronic lymphocytic leukemia.

The chain has TRBV28 and TRBJ2-1; 12 positions match TRBD2. The germline gives CDR1 MDHEN, CDR2 SYDVKM. The CDR3 spans 16 residues. V lost 2 bases to trimming and J lost 6 bases; unmatched junction nucleotides: 5. CDR3 sequence (DNA): TGTGCCAGCAGTTTAAGACTAGCGGGAGTGGGCAATGAGCAGTTCTTC. This translates into CASSLRLAGVGNEQFF. Filled out from reference TRBV28 and TRBJ2-1, the complete variable domain reads DVKVTQSSRYLVKRTGEKVFLECVQDMDHENMFWYRQDPGLGLRLIYFSYDVKMKEKGDIPEGYSVSREKKERFSLILESASTNQTSMYLCASSLRLAGVGNEQFFGPGTRLTVL.

The V call is TRBV7-9, the J call TRBJ2-7, with D unresolved. This CDR3 region has 12 residues. The germline V and J ends were trimmed by 0 bases and 4 bases, with 4 bases remaining between them. Germline CDR1 reads SEHNR; CDR2 reads FQNEAQ (reference sequence). The CDR3 DNA reads TGTGCCAGCAGCTTAGCGAGATACGAGCAGTACTTC. Translating it yields CASSLARYEQYF.

V usage is TRBV25-1 and J usage is TRBJ1-4, with D unclear. The V gene's germline CDR1 is MGHDK and CDR2 SYGVNS. V lost 2 bases to trimming and J lost 11 bases, with 6 bases between them. CDR3 size: 11 residues. This CDR3 is CASSEGWKLFF. CDR3 bases: TGTGCCAGCAGTGAAGGGTGGAAACTGTTTTTT.

The chain recombines TRBV28 with TRBJ2-6, with 8 bases matching TRBD1. This CDR3 spans 17 amino acids. The trim removed 5 bases at V and 2 bases at J, leaving 8 bases unmatched. Germline values: CDR1 MDHEN, CDR2 SYDVKM. CDR3 in DNA: TGTGCCAGCAGTCCCACAGGACAGGGCGCTGGGGCCAACGTCCTGACTTTC. Its protein is CASSPTGQGAGANVLTF.

This chain links TRBV6-5 with TRBJ2-1, with a weak D call TRBD2 (5 bases). CDR1 and CDR2 (germline): MNHEY, SVGAGI. CDR3 size: 13 residues. Trimming pared 6 bases from V and 6 bases from J, leaving 12 bases between. The DNA for the CDR3 is TGTGCCAGCAGCAATCTCAGCGGCAATGAGCAGTTCTTC. Its protein product is CASSNLSGNEQFF.